Listed below are T cell receptor beta chains from one sample, sequenced in a study of cytomegalovirus exposure and HLA in healthy donors. Some clones are missing from TCRdb's copy, which holds only in-frame ones; the method was immunoSEQ multiplex PCR. The sample yields more than 200,000 clones, 80% to 95% seen once. Sequenced: PBMCs. The receptors were gathered from a woman in her 30s in good health and CMV-seronegative. Both conserved end residues are part of each CDR3. A D gene is named only where the DNA matches it firmly. Only some rows state a clone size, as once, few, many or a class for expanded clones.

V	J	D	size	CDR3	DNA
TRBV29-1	TRBJ2-3	NA	NA	CSVPGRLRSQITQYF	TGCAGCGTTCCAGGACGACTTAGATCACAGATTACGCAGTATTTT
TRBV11-1	TRBJ2-4	NA	NA	CASSSYTRNIQYF	TGTGCCAGCAGCTCATATACACGAAACATTCAGTACTTC
TRBV6-4	TRBJ2-3	TRBD2	few	CASSTTSGSTDTQYF	TGTGCCAGCAGTACAACTAGCGGGAGCACAGATACGCAGTATTTT
TRBV5-1	TRBJ2-7	TRBD2	NA	CASSTGTSGFYEQYF	TGCGCCAGCAGCACCGGGACTAGCGGCTTCTACGAGCAGTACTTC
TRBV7-9	TRBJ2-1	NA	NA	CASSLGSLVEQFF	TGTGCCAGCAGCTTAGGCTCCCTTGTTGAGCAGTTCTTC
TRBV19	TRBJ1-1	NA	NA	CASSIITEPNTEAFF	TGTGCCAGTAGTATAATAACTGAACCGAACACTGAAGCTTTCTTT
TRBV14	TRBJ2-5	NA	NA	CASSQEEQTQYF	TGTGCCAGCAGCCAAGAAGAACAGACCCAGTACTTC
TRBV6-5	TRBJ2-1	TRBD2	NA	CASSPGLAGTEQFF	TGTGCCAGCAGCCCAGGACTAGCGGGAACTGAGCAGTTCTTC
TRBV27	TRBJ2-7	TRBD1	NA	CASSSQDRVDYEQYF	TGTGCCAGCAGTTCCCAGGACAGGGTCGACTACGAGCAGTACTTC
TRBV11-3	TRBJ2-3	NA	NA	CASSLVAGGAGTDTQYF	TGTGCCAGCAGCTTAGTCGCCGGTGGGGCAGGCACAGATACGCAGTATTTT
TRBV15	TRBJ2-7	NA	NA	CATSRGGPAVNYEQYF	TGTGCCACCAGCAGAGGAGGTCCAGCGGTGAACTACGAGCAGTACTTC
TRBV27	TRBJ2-7	TRBD1	NA	CASSSSQGVPYEQYF	TGTGCCAGCAGTTCCTCACAGGGGGTACCCTACGAGCAGTACTTC
TRBV7-9	TRBJ2-5	TRBD2	NA	CASSLDPGTKETQYF	TGTGCCAGCAGCTTAGACCCCGGGACTAAGGAGACCCAGTACTTC
TRBV7-2	TRBJ1-1	NA	NA	CASSPSAGVRGGYGAEAFF	TGTGCCAGCAGCCCTAGCGCCGGGGTCAGGGGAGGGTACGGGGCTGAAGCTTTCTTT
TRBV29-1	TRBJ2-2	TRBD2	few	CSVTPGRDNLAGGRTGELFF	TGCAGCGTTACCCCCGGGAGGGATAATCTAGCGGGAGGGAGGACCGGGGAGCTGTTTTTT
TRBV9	TRBJ1-3	NA	few	CASSVAGGTGNTIYF	TGTGCCAGCAGCGTAGCGGGGGGGACTGGAAACACCATATATTTT
TRBV7-2	TRBJ2-1	NA	NA	CASSLDSVREQFF	TGTGCCAGCAGTTTGGACAGTGTTCGAGAGCAGTTCTTC
TRBV28	TRBJ2-7	NA	NA	CASSHIQGSSYEQYF	TGTGCCAGCAGCCACATCCAAGGGTCCTCCTACGAGCAGTACTTC
TRBV15	TRBJ2-3	NA	NA	CATSRETPGSLGTDTQYF	TGTGCCACCAGCAGAGAAACCCCTGGGAGCCTAGGAACAGATACGCAGTATTTT
TRBV7-2	TRBJ2-3	NA	NA	CASSLSSDTQYF	TGTGCCAGCAGCTTATCATCAGATACGCAGTATTTT
TRBV28	TRBJ1-3	NA	once	CASSRTRGGSGNTIYF	TGTGCCAGCAGCCGCACCCGAGGGGGCTCTGGAAACACCATATATTTT
TRBV4-2	TRBJ2-2	NA	NA	CASSQPEVTTTGELFF	TGTGCCAGCAGCCAACCGGAGGTTACCACCACCGGGGAGCTGTTTTTT
TRBV29-1	TRBJ2-2	NA	NA	CSVAGGLKELFF	TGCAGCGTTGCCGGGGGCTTGAAGGAGCTGTTTTTT
TRBV19	TRBJ2-1	NA	NA	CASSMGSYNEQFF	TGTGCCAGTAGTATGGGTTCCTACAATGAGCAGTTCTTC
TRBV29-1	TRBJ2-3	NA	NA	CSVVVGTDTQYF	TGCAGCGTTGTAGTAGGCACAGATACGCAGTATTTT
TRBV28	TRBJ2-2	TRBD2	NA	CASSQLAGWSGELFF	TGTGCCAGCAGTCAACTAGCGGGTTGGTCCGGGGAGCTGTTTTTT
TRBV7-2	TRBJ2-7	NA	NA	CASSLVSSYEQYF	TGTGCCAGCAGCCTGGTAAGCTCCTACGAGCAGTACTTC
TRBV7-8	TRBJ1-5	TRBD1	NA	CASSRGWTGSVRGNQPQHF	TGTGCCAGCAGCAGAGGGTGGACAGGGAGCGTCAGGGGCAATCAGCCCCAGCATTTT
TRBV19	TRBJ1-5	NA	NA	CASSSRVGQPQHF	TGTGCCAGTAGTAGCAGGGTAGGTCAGCCCCAGCATTTT
TRBV30	TRBJ2-7	TRBD2	NA	CAWSGGLAGTYEQYF	TGTGCCTGGAGTGGAGGACTAGCGGGAACCTACGAGCAGTACTTC
TRBV4-2	TRBJ2-1	TRBD2	NA	CASSQEYRTSPNEQFF	TGTGCCAGCAGCCAAGAATATAGGACTAGCCCAAATGAGCAGTTCTTC
TRBV27	TRBJ2-1	NA	NA	CASSLTPGWVFDEQFF	TGTGCCAGCAGTTTAACGCCTGGTTGGGTTTTTGATGAGCAGTTCTTC
TRBV29-1	TRBJ2-7	TRBD1	few	CSVLQGLHEQYF	TGCAGCGTACTACAGGGGCTCCACGAGCAGTACTTC
TRBV4-3	TRBJ1-1	NA	NA	CASSQDLSPNTEAFF	TGCGCCAGCAGCCAGGATTTGAGCCCGAACACTGAAGCTTTCTTT
TRBV4-1	TRBJ2-7	NA	NA	CASSQLGGPYEQYF	TGCGCCAGCAGCCAGCTAGGAGGACCCTACGAGCAGTACTTC
TRBV7-9	TRBJ2-7	TRBD1	NA	CASSPVDRYEQYF	TGTGCCAGCAGCCCAGTGGACAGGTACGAGCAGTACTTC
TRBV28	TRBJ1-2	NA	NA	CASSPPGSNYGYTF	TGTGCCAGCAGTCCTCCGGGTTCTAACTATGGCTACACCTTC
TRBV4-1	TRBJ1-5	TRBD1	NA	CASSPHPPGQSNQPQHF	TGCGCCAGCAGCCCACATCCTCCGGGACAGAGCAATCAGCCCCAGCATTTT
TRBV27	TRBJ2-7	NA	NA	CASSLSSRNYEQYF	TGTGCCAGCAGTTTATCCTCCCGCAACTACGAGCAGTACTTC
TRBV6-6	TRBJ2-7	TRBD2	NA	CASSYSSSGGLEQYF	TGTGCCAGCAGTTACTCTTCTAGCGGGGGGCTGGAGCAGTACTTC
TRBV7-2	TRBJ1-2	TRBD1	NA	CASSYRQGAYGYTF	TGTGCCAGCAGCTACCGACAGGGGGCTTATGGCTACACCTTC
TRBV6-6	TRBJ2-2	TRBD1	NA	CASSYDYRGHTGELFF	TGTGCCAGCAGTTACGACTACAGGGGGCACACCGGGGAGCTGTTTTTT
TRBV28	TRBJ2-3	TRBD1	NA	CASSSPGQGGDTQYF	TGTGCCAGCAGCTCGCCGGGACAGGGTGGGGATACGCAGTATTTT
TRBV18	TRBJ2-7	TRBD1	once	CASSPSMGQGGYEQYF	TGTGCCAGCTCACCATCCATGGGACAGGGTGGCTACGAGCAGTACTTC
TRBV5-1	TRBJ1-1	TRBD1	NA	CASSFGTGGKTEAFF	TGCGCCAGCAGCTTCGGAACAGGGGGGAAGACTGAAGCTTTCTTT
TRBV7-3	TRBJ2-1	NA	NA	CASSQYLHTYNEQFF	TGTGCCAGCAGCCAGTACCTACATACCTACAATGAGCAGTTCTTC
TRBV7-9	TRBJ2-7	TRBD1	NA	CASSLGGTGLSYEQYF	TGTGCCAGCAGCTTAGGTGGGACAGGGCTCTCCTACGAGCAGTACTTC